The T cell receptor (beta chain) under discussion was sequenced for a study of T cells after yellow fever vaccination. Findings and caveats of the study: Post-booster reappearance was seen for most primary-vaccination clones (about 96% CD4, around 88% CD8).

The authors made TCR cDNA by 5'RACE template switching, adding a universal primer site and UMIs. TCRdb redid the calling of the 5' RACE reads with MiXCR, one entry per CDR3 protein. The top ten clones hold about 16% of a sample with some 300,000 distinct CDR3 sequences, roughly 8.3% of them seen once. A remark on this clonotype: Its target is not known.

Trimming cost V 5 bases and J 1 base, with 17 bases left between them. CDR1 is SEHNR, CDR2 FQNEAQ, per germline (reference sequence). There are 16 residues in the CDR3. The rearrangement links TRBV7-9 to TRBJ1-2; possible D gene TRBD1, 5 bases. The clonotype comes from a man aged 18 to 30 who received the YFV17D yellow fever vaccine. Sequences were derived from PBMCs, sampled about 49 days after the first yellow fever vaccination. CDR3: CASSPGTEYYNYGYTF. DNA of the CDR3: TGTGCCAGCAGCCCAGGGACGGAGTATTATAACTATGGCTACACCTTC.